The next 19 T cell receptor beta chains were all read from a single sample in a study of T cell responses to AZD1222 COVID-19 vaccine. Profiled with immunoSEQ multiplex PCR; TCRdb holds only in-frame clones, not every one. The sample includes 110,000 or so clones, approximately 89% of them seen just once. The sample consisted of peripheral blood, taken 28 days after the second AZD1222 dose. The receptors here all came from an adult who received the AZD1222 COVID-19 vaccine.

The chain joins TRBV14 to TRBJ1-1; D gene ambiguous. Per the germline V gene, CDR1 is SGHDN and CDR2 is FVKESK. The CDR3 has 13 residues. V was pared by 6 bases and J by 0 bases, with 8 bases between. CDR3 in amino acids: CASSSRMNTEAFF. The CDR3 DNA is TGTGCCAGCAGTAGCAGAATGAACACTGAAGCTTTCTTT. Full variable domain (outside the CDR3, taken from reference TRBV14 and TRBJ1-1): EAGVTQFPSHSVIEKGQTVTLRCDPISGHDNLYWYRRVMGKEIKFLLHFVKESKQDESGMPNNRFLAERTGGTYSTLKVQPAELEDSGVYFCASSSRMNTEAFFGQGTRLTVV.

The rearrangement links TRBV9 to TRBJ2-2; 11 positions agree with TRBD2. Unmatched junction bases numbered 4, after V lost 4 bases and J lost 2 bases. This CDR3 is 16 amino acids long. Germline values: CDR1 SGDLS, CDR2 YYNGEE. The CDR3 DNA sequence: TGTGCCAGCAGCACGGGACTAGCGGTTAACACCGGGGAGCTGTTTTTT. It encodes CASSTGLAVNTGELFF. Together with reference TRBV9 and TRBJ2-2, the CDR3 gives the full variable domain: DSGVTQTPKHLITATGQRVTLRCSPRSGDLSVYWYQQSLDQGLQFLIQYYNGEERAKGNILERFSAQQFPDLHSELNLSSLELGDSALYFCASSTGLAVNTGELFFGEGSRLTVL.

The chain uses TRBV27 and TRBJ1-2, with 7 positions matching TRBD1. Trimming cost V 6 bases and J 1 base; bases outside gene matches: 2. The CDR3 spans 13 residues. Germline V CDR1 and CDR2: MNHEY, SMNVEV (reference sequence). The CDR3 coding sequence is TGTGCCAGCAGACGGGACAGTAACTATGGCTACACCTTC. This sequence encodes CASRRDSNYGYTF.

The chain has TRBV7-6 and TRBJ2-3; the D call may be TRBD1 or TRBD2 (6 bases each). The CDR3 is made up of 15 amino acids. V was shortened by 1 base and J by 2 bases, with 10 bases between the two germline ends. Looked up from germline, CDR1 is SGHVS and CDR2 is FNYEAQ. In nucleotides, the CDR3 is TGTGCCAGCAGCTTAGGGGGGGCCTTCACAGATACGCAGTATTTT. Amino acids: CASSLGGAFTDTQYF.

The chain carries TRBV7-2 and TRBJ2-7; D is possibly TRBD1 (5 bases). The CDR3 loop spans 14 amino acids. The germline V and J ends were trimmed by 1 base and 4 bases, with 11 bases remaining between them. Germline assignment: CDR1 SGHTA and CDR2 FQGNSA. CDR3 sequence (DNA): TGTGCCAGCAGCTTAGGTAGGGGCTCGTACGAGCAGTACTTC. It codes for CASSLGRGSYEQYF.

The rearrangement joins TRBV5-1 to TRBJ1-5; D is ambiguous. CDR1 is SGHRS and CDR2 is YFSETQ in the germline V gene. V was shortened by 0 bases and J by 4 bases, with 11 bases between the two germline ends. The CDR3 runs to 15 residues. CDR3 sequence: CASSLVGEKNQPQHF. DNA for the CDR3: TGCGCCAGCAGCTTGGTCGGGGAGAAGAATCAGCCCCAGCATTTT. Full variable domain (missing parts from reference TRBV5-1 and TRBJ1-5): KAGVTQTPRYLIKTRGQQVTLSCSPISGHRSVSWYQQTPGQGLQFLFEYFSETQRNKGNFPGRFSGRQFSNSRSEMNVSTLELGDSALYLCASSLVGEKNQPQHFGDGTRLSIL.

V and J are TRBV7-2 and TRBJ1-1, with D perhaps matching TRBD1 (5 bases). The CDR3 totals 15 residues. Germline loops: CDR1 SGHTA, CDR2 FQGNSA. V gave up 3 bases and J gave up 2 bases, with 13 bases separating them. In nucleotides, the CDR3 is TGTGCCAGCAGCTTGGGGGGAGGGTTTAACACTGAAGCTTTCTTT. This translates into CASSLGGGFNTEAFF. Full variable domain (missing parts from reference TRBV7-2 and TRBJ1-1): GAGVSQSPSNKVTEKGKDVELRCDPISGHTALYWYRQSLGQGLEFLIYFQGNSAPDKSGLPSDRFSAERTGGSVSTLTIQRTQQEDSAVYLCASSLGGGFNTEAFFGQGTRLTVV.

The V and J genes are TRBV7-9 and TRBJ1-4; unclear D gene. The CDR3 runs 15 residues. Trimming cost V 6 bases and J 0 bases, with 11 bases left between them. Germline assignment: CDR1 SEHNR and CDR2 FQNEAQ (reference sequence). The CDR3: CASSSRRTTNEKLFF. In nucleotides, the CDR3 is TGTGCCAGCAGTTCTAGACGGACAACTAATGAAAAACTGTTTTTT.

V usage is TRBV19 and J usage is TRBJ2-3; D unresolved. The germline V gene has CDR1 LNHDA and CDR2 SQIVND (reference sequence). The CDR3 is made up of 13 amino acids. V was cut by 4 bases and J by 5 bases, with 10 bases left in between. CDR3 loop: CASSTDRLDTQYF. CDR3 DNA: TGTGCCAGTAGTACGGACCGTTTAGATACGCAGTATTTT.

The V gene is TRBV7-8, the J gene TRBJ1-4; D possibly corresponds to TRBD1 (5 bases). Germline V gene data show CDR1 as SGHVS and CDR2 as FQNEAQ. The CDR3 is made up of 16 amino acids. V shed 5 bases and J shed 5 bases, with 18 bases lying between them. Here the CDR3 reads CASSRGRVRLNEKLFF. Here the CDR3 DNA reads TGTGCCAGCAGCCGGGGGAGAGTACGTTTAAATGAAAAACTGTTTTTT.

V and J are TRBV2 and TRBJ2-7; D might be TRBD1 or TRBD2, each matching 5 bases. The CDR3 has 15 amino acids. V lost 4 bases, J lost 9 bases, and 22 bases lay in between. The germline CDR1 and CDR2 sequences are SNHLY and FYNNEI. This CDR3 is CASSVGTTPIEGQYF. CDR3 nucleotide sequence: TGTGCCAGCAGTGTTGGGACGACCCCGATTGAGGGGCAGTACTTC. Full variable domain (remainder filled in from reference TRBV2 and TRBJ2-7): EPEVTQTPSHQVTQMGQEVILRCVPISNHLYFYWYRQILGQKVEFLVSFYNNEISEKSEIFDDQFSVERPDGSNFTLKIRSTKLEDSAMYFCASSVGTTPIEGQYFGPGTRLTVT.

The rearrangement links TRBV3-1 (or the pseudogene TRBV3-2) to TRBJ2-5; tentative D call: TRBD2 (5 bases). The ends were cut back, 4 bases at V and 5 bases at J, with 17 bases in the middle. Germline-derived CDR1 and CDR2 are LGHDT and YNNKEL (reference sequence). The CDR3 extends over 15 amino acids. CDR3 nucleotide sequence: TGTGCCAGCAGCCCCCGGACTCGAGCGGCGGAGACCCAGTACTTC. Protein sequence: CASSPRTRAAETQYF.

This clone was detected a few times. J is TRBJ2-7 and V is TRBV28; D may correspond to TRBD1 or TRBD2 (5 bases each). The CDR3 length is 14 residues. Germline V gene sequence: CDR1 MDHEN, CDR2 SYDVKM. V was shortened by 6 bases and J by 4 bases, with 16 bases between the two germline ends. In DNA, the CDR3 is TGTGCCAGCAGGCCCGCAGGGACCCGGTACGAGCAGTACTTC. As protein: CASRPAGTRYEQYF.

The rearrangement joins TRBV11-2 to TRBJ2-7; weak D call: TRBD1 (5 bases). The germline V and J ends were trimmed by 5 bases and 0 bases, with 11 bases remaining between them. This CDR3 spans 14 amino acids. In germline, CDR1 is SGHAT, CDR2 FQNNGV. The CDR3 reads CASSDRRTSYEQYF. Here the CDR3 DNA reads TGTGCCAGCAGCGACAGACGCACCTCCTACGAGCAGTACTTC.

The chain combines TRBV7-8 with TRBJ2-1; TRBD2 matches 14 bases. The V gene's germline CDR1 is SGHVS and CDR2 FQNEAQ. This CDR3 contains 16 residues. V was clipped by 3 bases and J by 6 bases; unmatched bases: 4. Here the CDR3 reads CASSFGLAGGGNEQFF. CDR3 nucleotide sequence: TGTGCCAGCAGCTTTGGACTAGCGGGAGGAGGCAATGAGCAGTTCTTC.

This clone appeared a single time. V and J are TRBV7-9 and TRBJ2-1; unclear D gene. The V and J ends lost 1 base and 4 bases respectively, with 11 bases between them. Germline V gene lookup returns CDR1 SEHNR and CDR2 FQNEAQ (reference sequence). CDR3 size: 15 residues. In DNA form, the CDR3 reads TGTGCCAGCAGCTTAGGAGGCGGACGTTACAATGAGCAGTTCTTC. It is translated as CASSLGGGRYNEQFF.

The rearrangement uses TRBV9 and TRBJ2-3; D may be TRBD1 (5 bases). Trimming took 2 bases from V and 2 from J, leaving 15 bases between them. CDR3 length: 16 amino acids. CDR1 is SGDLS, CDR2 YYNGEE, per germline. CDR3 region: CASSVMVGQTTDTQYF. Written as DNA, the CDR3 is TGTGCCAGCAGCGTCATGGTGGGGCAGACCACAGATACGCAGTATTTT.

This clone was found once. CDR3 residues: CASSTYSGSYNEQFF. The CDR3 region has the DNA TGTGCCAGCAGCACCTATAGTGGTTCCTACAATGAGCAGTTCTTC. This chain links TRBV7-3 with TRBJ2-1; no reliable D call. The ends were cut back, 5 bases at V and 1 base at J, with 12 bases in the middle. Per germline, CDR1 SGHTA and CDR2 FQGTGA. The CDR3 is made up of 15 amino acids.

V gene TRBV30 combines with J gene TRBJ1-6, with TRBD1 identical over 7 bases. CDR3 size: 14 residues. Germline V gives CDR1 GTSNPN, CDR2 SVGIG (reference sequence). V dropped 3 bases and J dropped 9; count of bases not matched to a gene: 8. The DNA for the CDR3 is TGTGCCTGGAGCCCCACAGGGGCGGGTTCACCCCTCCACTTT. Translated, it gives CAWSPTGAGSPLHF.